What follows is one T cell receptor (beta chain) and its context. Regarding time point: blood at routine non-recurrence follow-up after resection. This entry is derived from a study of spatial heterogeneity in lung cancer. TCRdb re-called the 5' RACE reads with MiXCR, one entry per CDR3 protein. The profile covers roughly 18,000 distinct CDR3 sequences, with about 19% appearing a single time and less than 7% taken by the ten largest. This CDR3 region has 13 residues. Germline CDR1 is DFQATT and CDR2 is SNEGSKA (reference sequence). The V end lost 5 bases, the J end lost 3 bases, and 13 bases lay between the germline ends.

V gene TRBV20-1 combines with J gene TRBJ1-1; possibly TRBD1 for D (5 bases). Source: PBMCs, taken at follow-up. The sequence was obtained from a male donor with early-stage non-small cell lung cancer. CDR3 DNA: TGCAGTGCTGGAAGGGGTGAGGACACTGAAGCTTTCTTT. Its translation is CSAGRGEDTEAFF.